Listed here is a single T cell receptor beta chain. The sample originates from a study of blood T cell repertoires in COVID-19. Background on the study: Both acute and convalescent COVID-19 samples were obtained from the United States, Italy and Spain. PBMCs, B-cell-depleted T cells, or T cells were the source of the cDNA or gDNA that made up the material.

In the authors' workflow: Reference gene primers were amplified, and this amplification served to estimate nucleated cell counts. Produced via immunoSEQ multiplex PCR; TCRdb's table is partial and in-frame only. The V and J calls and clone size were taken over from that table, and D and trimming were inferred from the DNA. Of about 280,000 clones detected, about 82% appear once; the ten largest clones hold more than 4.5%. This clonotype was sampled from a man aged 45 to 65 with active or convalescent COVID-19. The sample comprised peripheral blood.

In nucleotides, the CDR3 is TGTGCCAGCAGTACCCAAAGACTGCGCTACGAGCAGTACTTC. Its protein is CASSTQRLRYEQYF. The chain joins TRBV6-5 to TRBJ2-7; D not certain. CDR1 and CDR2 from the germline V gene are MNHEY and SVGAGI. The CDR3 is 14 amino acids. V was clipped by 5 bases and J by 3 bases, with 14 bases between them.